This T cell receptor (beta chain) was identified during a study of shared clonotypes between healthy human individuals. Study-level information: A couple of female and three male donors aged 18 to 49 were enrolled. Study results and limitations: A handful of donors had about 5.1% of their naive CD4 clonotypes in common.

Naive CD8 isolation took CD45RO-negative cells positively selected for CCR7 and excluded terminally differentiated effector memory CD45RA+ cells. Using immunoSEQ multiplex PCR, the repertoire was profiled, and TCRdb retains in-frame clones only, with some absent. The table lists some 2,100,000 clones, roughly 91% of them singletons. Germline CDR1 reads LNHNV; CDR2 reads YYDKDF (reference sequence). V gave up 4 bases and J gave up 2 bases; unmatched junction bases: 4. This CDR3 contains 15 residues. In the case of this clone: Its antigen is unknown.

J is TRBJ2-2 and V is TRBV15; 7 bases fit TRBD1. Material for sequencing was naive CD8+ T cells from PBMCs. The clonotype comes from a man aged 18 to 29 in good health. Some clones in this sample may be carry-over from other donors' samples. The CDR3 loop reads CATSTRQGNTGELFF. The CDR3 DNA follows: TGTGCCACCAGCACCCGACAGGGCAACACCGGGGAGCTGTTTTTT.